This is a list of T cell receptor beta chains from one sample in a study of OX40 agonist ivuxolimab in advanced cancers. Sequencing was performed with immunoSEQ multiplex PCR; in TCRdb, only in-frame clones are kept and a portion is missing. The table lists tens of thousands of clones, about 88% of them singletons. Sequences were derived from CD4+ or CD8+ T cells sorted from blood, sampled in a trial of the OX40 agonist ivuxolimab. These receptors were taken from an adult with an advanced solid tumor such as melanoma, head and neck, liver or kidney cancer. CDR3s leave out the opening cysteine and the closing phenylalanine or tryptophan. The order of the fields is D gene, V gene, CDR3 protein. D genes are given only for firm matches.

. | TRBV5-1 | ASSLENGANYGYT
. | TRBV5-1 | ASSLDQFEAF
TRBD1 | TRBV7-2 | ASSRYRGSNQPQH
TRBD1 | TRBV19 | ASRTGGTGELF
. | TRBV27 | ASPTPAGEMNTEAF
. | TRBV4-1 | ASSQEPPGAYEQY
. | TRBV30 | AWRGLGNTEAF
. | TRBV4-3 | ASSQEEGTGELF
TRBD1 | TRBV9 | ASSGGQGLVAKNIQY
. | TRBV18 | ASSPYQDPAYNEQF
. | TRBV11-3 | ASSHRPDGETQY
. | TRBV11-2 | ASSPQRDTSYEQY
TRBD1 | TRBV28 | ASSTPGQGVTDTQY
TRBD2 | TRBV10-2 | ASTAAGGSFIQY
TRBD1 | TRBV9 | ASSALQGNGEKLF
. | TRBV2 | ASGGGALFYEQY
. | TRBV5-1 | ASSDGHLGEKLF
. | TRBV5-4 | ASSRYQGSGNTIY
TRBD2 | TRBV4-1 | ASSQVAGGISYEQY
TRBD1 | TRBV28 | ASRDRVERQPQH
. | TRBV7-3 | ASSLVGSTGNEQF
. | TRBV28 | ASSLWTRGDEQF
. | TRBV4-1 | ASSQLGPGTTFNYGYT
. | TRBV4-1 | ASSPGRNLRGGNQPQH
. | TRBV19 | ASSIGQGINYGYT
. | TRBV6-6 | ASSSGTPYGYT
. | TRBV5-1 | ASSFSAKGNTGELF